These T cell receptor beta chains were read from a single sample in a study of T cell repertoires in ileal Crohn's disease. The table came from immunoSEQ multiplex PCR; TCRdb's copy has only in-frame clones and leaves some out. This sample carries over 5,000 clones, roughly 90% of them seen once, and the ten largest clones take 0.83%. The sequenced sample consisted of CD4+ T cells from ileum. These receptors were obtained from an adult with Crohn's disease. Some clones in this sample may be carry-over from other donors' samples. Both conserved end residues are trimmed from each CDR3. Each record gives: J gene, V gene, CDR3 protein.

J gene: TRBJ2-3
V gene: TRBV7-3
CDR3 protein: ASSQRVTDTQY

J gene: TRBJ2-7
V gene: TRBV15
CDR3 protein: ATSRLTSRGTYEQY

J gene: TRBJ2-1
V gene: TRBV7-3
CDR3 protein: ASSLDGRAYNEQF

J gene: TRBJ2-3
V gene: TRBV10-1
CDR3 protein: ASSSTTSGRMDTQY

J gene: TRBJ2-2
V gene: TRBV27
CDR3 protein: ASSPRVAGHTGELF

J gene: TRBJ1-5
V gene: TRBV19
CDR3 protein: ASAGQGNQPQH

J gene: TRBJ1-2
V gene: TRBV29-1
CDR3 protein: SVSDRGYGYT

J gene: TRBJ1-2
V gene: TRBV5-6
CDR3 protein: ASSYWQRETYGYT

J gene: TRBJ2-3
V gene: TRBV6-6
CDR3 protein: ASSYSGEPDTQY

J gene: TRBJ1-4
V gene: TRBV25-1
CDR3 protein: ASSESDEKLF

J gene: TRBJ1-2
V gene: TRBV14
CDR3 protein: ASSPGTQRVDGYT

J gene: TRBJ2-5
V gene: TRBV21-1
CDR3 protein: ASSTGNQETQY

J gene: TRBJ2-1
V gene: TRBV7-2
CDR3 protein: ASSPRTSGRSGVYNEQF

J gene: TRBJ2-2
V gene: TRBV5-1
CDR3 protein: ASRDTDTGELF

J gene: TRBJ2-1
V gene: TRBV14
CDR3 protein: ASSHRQVLYNEQF

J gene: TRBJ1-1
V gene: TRBV5-5
CDR3 protein: ASSSGQAIEAF

J gene: TRBJ2-1
V gene: TRBV5-4
CDR3 protein: ASSLGIAGGQYNEQF

J gene: TRBJ1-2
V gene: TRBV5-4
CDR3 protein: ASSLGQGSVYGYT

J gene: TRBJ1-4
V gene: TRBV7-3
CDR3 protein: ASSLSGPPNEKLF

J gene: TRBJ2-3
V gene: TRBV10-3
CDR3 protein: AITGRGGRDPSTDTQY

J gene: TRBJ2-3
V gene: TRBV7-3
CDR3 protein: ASSLLNTDTQY

J gene: TRBJ1-5
V gene: TRBV14
CDR3 protein: ASSQGGQPNQPQH

J gene: TRBJ2-2
V gene: TRBV19
CDR3 protein: ASRPGLAGDTGELF

J gene: TRBJ2-1
V gene: TRBV9
CDR3 protein: ASSVGPRGPNNEQF

J gene: TRBJ2-3
V gene: TRBV5-1
CDR3 protein: ASSLPNTDTQY

J gene: TRBJ1-1
V gene: TRBV5-1
CDR3 protein: ASSLDGMNTEAF

J gene: TRBJ2-1
V gene: TRBV12-5
CDR3 protein: ASGSQGGEQF

J gene: TRBJ1-5
V gene: TRBV28
CDR3 protein: ASSLHGDNQPQH

J gene: TRBJ2-7
V gene: TRBV27
CDR3 protein: ASSYLGGGEQY

J gene: TRBJ2-2
V gene: TRBV7-3
CDR3 protein: ASSLSRYTGELF

J gene: TRBJ1-6
V gene: TRBV27
CDR3 protein: ARRQGDNSPLH

J gene: TRBJ2-7
V gene: TRBV5-1
CDR3 protein: ASSSGSYEQY

J gene: TRBJ2-1
V gene: TRBV6-6
CDR3 protein: ASSYWDSTYNEQF

J gene: TRBJ1-1
V gene: TRBV4-2
CDR3 protein: ASSQGGTGNTEAF

J gene: TRBJ2-6
V gene: TRBV18
CDR3 protein: ASSPRGGSSGANVLT

J gene: TRBJ1-5
V gene: TRBV7-9
CDR3 protein: ASSLGGGSNQPQH